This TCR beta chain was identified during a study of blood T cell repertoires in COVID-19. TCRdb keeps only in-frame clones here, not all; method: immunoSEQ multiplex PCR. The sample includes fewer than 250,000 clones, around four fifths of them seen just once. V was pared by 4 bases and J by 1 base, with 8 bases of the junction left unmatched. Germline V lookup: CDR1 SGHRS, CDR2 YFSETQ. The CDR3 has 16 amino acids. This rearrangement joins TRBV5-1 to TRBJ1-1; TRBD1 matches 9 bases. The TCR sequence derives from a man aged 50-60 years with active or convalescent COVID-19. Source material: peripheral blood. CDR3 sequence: CASSRMTGGENTEAFF. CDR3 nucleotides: TGCGCCAGCAGCCGAATGACAGGGGGGGAGAACACTGAAGCTTTCTTT.